This T cell receptor (beta chain) was profiled in a study of shared clonotypes between healthy human individuals. Some clones are missing from TCRdb's copy, which holds only in-frame ones; the method was immunoSEQ multiplex PCR. Seen here are some 240,000 clones, 65% to 70% observed once, and the top ten hold 11%. The source is a man aged 25-45 years in good health. Sequencing was done on a sample of memory CD4+ T cells sorted from blood. The sample's subset: CD45RA-negative fraction.

For the CDR3, the DNA is TGCGCCAGCAGCTTGGCCGCGAGAGTGAATGAGCAGTTCTTC. Amino acids: CASSLAARVNEQFF. The chain carries TRBV5-1 and TRBJ2-1; D ambiguous. CDR1 and CDR2 (germline): SGHRS, YFSETQ. V gave up 0 bases and J gave up 7 bases, with 11 bases separating them. The CDR3 extends over 14 amino acids.